A single sample is the source of the 29 T cell receptor beta chains below, sequenced in a study of blood T cells in healthy people across ages. It was with a sample-barcoded 5' primer and a J-beta primer mix that a second PCR of about 6 to 12 cycles was run. TCRdb independently ran MiXCR on the 5' RACE reads; one entry per CDR3 protein. The repertoire has about 1.4 million distinct CDR3 sequences, approximately 59% of them found once; the top ten carry over 6.5%. Sequenced sample: blood. These TCRs come from a man between 18 and 35 years old in good health.

The J gene is TRBJ2-2, the V gene TRBV12-3 or TRBV12-4; 10 bases are a match to TRBD2. The CDR3 is 16 residues long. V lost 3 bases, J lost 7 bases, and 8 bases stayed unmatched. CDR3 DNA sequence: TGTGCCAGCAGTTTCCCTACTAGCGGGAAGGGCGGGGAGCTGTTTTTT. Amino acids: CASSFPTSGKGGELFF.

The rearrangement links TRBV6-2 or TRBV6-3 to TRBJ1-4, with D possibly TRBD1 on 5 matching bases. V dropped 6 bases and J dropped 8 bases, with 13 bases sitting between them. This CDR3 spans 13 amino acids. Germline CDR1 is MNHEY and CDR2 is SVGEGT. In DNA, the CDR3 is TGTGCCAGCAGACAATGGGACGGCGAAAAACTGTTTTTT. This translates into CASRQWDGEKLFF.

The V and J genes are TRBV12-3 or TRBV12-4 and TRBJ1-2; D may be TRBD1 (5 bases). CDR3 length: 14 amino acids. V gave up 0 bases and J gave up 3 bases, with 8 bases separating them. In DNA, the CDR3 is TGTGCCAGCAGTTTAGCAGGGGTCGACTATGGCTACACCTTC. Protein sequence: CASSLAGVDYGYTF.

This chain joins TRBV25-1 and TRBJ2-3; no clear D. The CDR3 extends over 15 amino acids. V was shortened by 5 bases and J by 6 bases, with 18 bases between the two germline ends. Germline CDR1 reads MGHDK; CDR2 reads SYGVNS. The CDR3 sequence is CASSQTGYTVDTQYF. CDR3 nucleotides: TGTGCCAGCAGTCAAACCGGTTATACGGTGGATACGCAGTATTTT. Together with reference TRBV25-1 and TRBJ2-3, the CDR3 gives the full variable domain: EADIYQTPRYLVIGTGKKITLECSQTMGHDKMYWYQQDPGMELHLIHYSYGVNSTEKGDLSSESTVSRIRTEHFPLTLESARPSHTSQYLCASSQTGYTVDTQYFGPGTRLTVL.

The chain joins TRBV20-1 to TRBJ2-7, with TRBD2 identical over 10 bases. This CDR3 spans 15 amino acids. The J segment lost 7 bases and the V segment lost 5 bases, leaving 14 bases of the junction unmatched. CDR1 DFQATT and CDR2 SNEGSKA come from the germline V gene (reference sequence). The CDR3 region has the DNA TGCAGTGCTGTGGGGCTAGCGGGAGTATTTGGTGAGCAGTACTTC. Protein sequence: CSAVGLAGVFGEQYF.

The V call is TRBV4-1, the J call TRBJ2-7; a possible D gene is TRBD2 (6 bases). CDR3 size: 15 residues. The ends were cut back, 0 bases at V and 2 bases at J, with 11 bases in the middle. Per germline, CDR1 MGHRA and CDR2 YSYEKL. In DNA form, the CDR3 reads TGCGCCAGCAGCCAAGATCGTGGGAGGACCTACGAGCAGTACTTC. Translation: CASSQDRGRTYEQYF.

The V call is TRBV3-1, the J call TRBJ2-5; D uncertain. V shed 4 bases and J shed 1 base, with 13 bases lying between them. This CDR3 contains 15 residues. Per the germline V gene, CDR1 is LGHDT and CDR2 is YNNKEL (reference sequence). In nucleotides, the CDR3 is TGTGCCAGCAGCCCAGCAAGTCCACCCCAAGAGACCCAGTACTTC. This sequence encodes CASSPASPPQETQYF.

V is TRBV25-1 and J is TRBJ2-3; maybe TRBD2 (6 bases). The ends were cut back, 8 bases at V and 5 bases at J, with 8 bases in the middle. This CDR3 has 11 residues. Germline V gene data show CDR1 as MGHDK and CDR2 as SYGVNS. DNA of the CDR3: TGTGCCAGCCAAGCGGGAGATACGCAGTATTTT. This sequence encodes CASQAGDTQYF. The entire variable domain, with the rest obtained from reference TRBV25-1 and TRBJ2-3, is as follows: EADIYQTPRYLVIGTGKKITLECSQTMGHDKMYWYQQDPGMELHLIHYSYGVNSTEKGDLSSESTVSRIRTEHFPLTLESARPSHTSQYLCASQAGDTQYFGPGTRLTVL.

CDR3 sequence (DNA): TGTGCCACCAGTGCCTCGGACAGGGCGAACACCGGGGAGCTGTTTTTT. This sequence encodes CATSASDRANTGELFF. The V gene is TRBV24-1, the J gene TRBJ2-2, with TRBD1 matching over 8 bases. The CDR3 consists of 16 residues. CDR1 is KGHDR and CDR2 is SFDVKD in the germline V gene. V trimming: 5 bases; J trimming: 0 bases; junction bases outside the gene matches: 4.

This clonotype came up a few times. The chain carries TRBV29-1 and TRBJ2-7; D perhaps matches TRBD1 (6 bases). The length of the CDR3 is 13 residues. The ends were cut back, 4 bases at V and 2 bases at J, with 12 bases in the middle. Germline loops: CDR1 SQVTM, CDR2 ANQGSEA. This CDR3 reads CSVATTGAYEQYF. In DNA form, the CDR3 reads TGCAGCGTTGCAACGACAGGTGCCTACGAGCAGTACTTC.

The V gene is TRBV7-9, the J gene TRBJ2-1; D might be TRBD1 or TRBD2, each matching 5 bases. Germline CDR1 SEHNR, CDR2 FQNEAQ (reference sequence). V shed 3 bases and J shed 4 bases, with 22 bases lying between them. CDR3 length: 18 residues. This CDR3 is CASSFPDHRDGFYNEQFF. CDR3 in DNA: TGTGCCAGCAGCTTCCCCGACCATAGGGACGGATTTTACAATGAGCAGTTCTTC.

This sequence joins TRBV20-1 and TRBJ1-5, with TRBD1 matching 7 bases. The CDR3 is 14 amino acids. From germline, CDR1 is DFQATT and CDR2 SNEGSKA (reference sequence). The V segment lost 0 bases and the J segment 7 bases; nucleotides outside the gene matches: 6. The CDR3 loop reads CSARDLRGGQPQHF. CDR3 nucleotides: TGCAGTGCTAGAGATCTAAGAGGGGGCCAGCCCCAGCATTTT.

The chain joins TRBV29-1 to TRBJ2-1; D may be TRBD2 (6 bases). Germline lookup yields CDR1 SQVTM and CDR2 ANQGSEA. CDR3 length: 12 residues. V was trimmed by 6 bases and J by 6 bases, leaving 12 bases between them. This CDR3 is CSVTDGSNEQFF. The DNA for the CDR3 is TGCAGCGTCACGGACGGGAGCAATGAGCAGTTCTTC.

The chain carries TRBV10-3 and TRBJ1-1; 9 nucleotides agree with TRBD1. After removal of 0 bases from V and 4 bases from J, the junction contained 6 bases not matched to a gene. The CDR3 consists of 16 residues. From germline, CDR1 is ENHRY and CDR2 SYGVKD. CDR3 in amino acids: CAISESLGQGRTEAFF. The CDR3 DNA sequence: TGTGCCATCAGTGAGTCACTAGGACAGGGGCGCACTGAAGCTTTCTTT.

The CDR3 coding sequence is TGTGCCAGCAGTTCGACGGTGACCCTCGCGAACACCGGGGAGCTGTTTTTT. As protein: CASSSTVTLANTGELFF. The V call is TRBV27, the J call TRBJ2-2, with no clear D. The CDR3 has 17 amino acids. CDR1 MNHEY and CDR2 SMNVEV come from the germline V gene (reference sequence). Trimming removed 4 bases from V and 0 bases from J, with 15 bases in between.

The chain links TRBV5-1 to TRBJ1-1, with D perhaps TRBD1 (5 bases). From germline, CDR1 is SGHRS and CDR2 YFSETQ. This CDR3 spans 15 amino acids. The V and J ends lost 2 bases and 1 base respectively, with 12 bases between them. The CDR3 region has the DNA TGCGCCAGCAGCTTTGAAGGGGCGCAGAACACTGAAGCTTTCTTT. Translation gives CASSFEGAQNTEAFF.

V is TRBV3-1 and J is TRBJ2-7; D may be TRBD1 (6 bases). V was trimmed by 4 bases and J by 0 bases, leaving 10 bases between them. Germline V CDR1 and CDR2: LGHDT, YNNKEL (reference sequence). This CDR3 contains 14 residues. The DNA of the CDR3 is TGTGCCAGCAGCCTTGGGACATTCTCCTACGAGCAGTACTTC. Translation gives CASSLGTFSYEQYF.

In this sample, this clonotype turned up a few times. The CDR3 bases are TGCAGCGTTGGTCTAGCGGGAGTCGACGAGCAGTACTTC. Its protein is CSVGLAGVDEQYF. This chain connects TRBV29-1 to TRBJ2-7, with 10 bases lining up with TRBD2. The length of the CDR3 is 13 residues. With 4 bases clipped from V and 5 bases from J, the junction kept 5 bases outside the gene matches. The V gene's germline CDR1 is SQVTM and CDR2 ANQGSEA.

The chain uses TRBV27 and TRBJ2-1, with D possibly TRBD2 on 6 matching bases. Deletions cut 0 bases from V and 6 bases from J, with 15 bases between. The germline gives CDR1 MNHEY, CDR2 SMNVEV (reference sequence). The CDR3 is 16 residues long. CDR3 sequence (DNA): TGTGCCAGCAGTTTATCGGTCGTATTGGGGGGCAATGAGCAGTTCTTC. Its protein is CASSLSVVLGGNEQFF.

In this sample, this clonotype turned up a few times. The V gene is TRBV3-1, the J gene TRBJ2-7, with 7 nucleotides matching TRBD1. The CDR3 has 16 amino acids. J gave up 3 bases and V 2 bases, and 10 bases lay outside the gene matches. Germline loops: CDR1 LGHDT, CDR2 YNNKEL (reference sequence). The CDR3 coding sequence is TGTGCCAGCAGCCAACCCCACCGGACAGGAAACTACGAGCAGTACTTC. Protein product: CASSQPHRTGNYEQYF.

V usage is TRBV12-3 or TRBV12-4 and J usage is TRBJ1-2; tentative D call: TRBD1 (6 bases). Trimming shortened V by 1 base and J by 3 bases, and 15 bases separated the two germline ends. This CDR3 comprises 16 residues. CDR3 residues: CASSLEEGVFDYGYTF. The CDR3 nucleotides are TGTGCCAGCAGTTTAGAAGAGGGGGTTTTTGACTATGGCTACACCTTC.

This sequence joins TRBV20-1 and TRBJ2-3; 12 bases map to TRBD2. CDR3 length equals 17 residues. J was trimmed by 2 bases and V by 2 bases; bases with no gene match: 8. Per germline, CDR1 DFQATT and CDR2 SNEGSKA (reference sequence). Here the CDR3 DNA reads TGCAGTGCTAGACCCCTCCTAGCGGGGGGGTTCACAGATACGCAGTATTTT. This translates into CSARPLLAGGFTDTQYF.

The CDR3 DNA reads TGCAGTGCCTCGCCGGGGCCCCCGGGAGGCCACACCTTC. Residues: CSASPGPPGGHTF. This chain uses TRBV20-1 with TRBJ1-2; a weak D match, TRBD1 (5 bases). Germline lookup yields CDR1 DFQATT and CDR2 SNEGSKA (reference sequence). The germline V and J ends were trimmed by 6 bases and 12 bases, with 23 bases remaining between them. The CDR3 length is 13 residues.

The CDR3 DNA sequence: TGTGCCAGCAGTCGGACTAGCGGGTCCTCCTTTTCCTACGAGCAGTACTTC. As protein: CASSRTSGSSFSYEQYF. The rearrangement uses TRBV12-3 or TRBV12-4 and TRBJ2-7; TRBD2 agrees at 11 bases. V was pared by 5 bases and J by 1 base, with 10 bases of the junction left unmatched. The CDR3 consists of 17 residues.

This clonotype appeared once. The chain carries TRBV20-1 and TRBJ2-1; TRBD2 aligns across 9 bases. From germline, CDR1 is DFQATT and CDR2 SNEGSKA (reference sequence). The ends lost 6 bases at V and 0 bases at J; junction bases unmatched: 9. CDR3 length equals 16 residues. The CDR3 DNA is TGCAGTGCCGACAACCTAGCGGGGAGCTCCTACAATGAGCAGTTCTTC. Its protein is CSADNLAGSSYNEQFF.

The table lists this clonotype with a few counts. This chain links TRBV28 with TRBJ2-3; 10 bases agree with TRBD1. The CDR3 is made up of 17 amino acids. Trimming at V came to 4 bases and at J to 3 bases, leaving 10 bases not matched to a gene. Germline V gene data show CDR1 as MDHEN and CDR2 as SYDVKM. CDR3 amino acids: CASSYTPTGGMTDTQYF. In DNA form, the CDR3 reads TGTGCCAGCAGTTATACCCCGACAGGGGGCATGACAGATACGCAGTATTTT. Full variable domain (missing parts from reference TRBV28 and TRBJ2-3): DVKVTQSSRYLVKRTGEKVFLECVQDMDHENMFWYRQDPGLGLRLIYFSYDVKMKEKGDIPEGYSVSREKKERFSLILESASTNQTSMYLCASSYTPTGGMTDTQYFGPGTRLTVL.

This clonotype was seen a few times. The chain is built from TRBV4-2 and TRBJ1-2, with TRBD1 matching 7 bases. The CDR3 has 17 residues. After removal of 0 bases from V and 4 bases from J, the junction contained 11 bases not matched to a gene. Germline CDR1 LGHNA, CDR2 YNFKEQ. DNA for the CDR3: TGTGCCAGCAGCCAAGAAGGCTTTCGACAGGGCGGCTATGGCTACACCTTC. It yields the protein CASSQEGFRQGGYGYTF.

The chain couples TRBV21-1 to TRBJ2-7; the table's D call TRBD2 went unverified against the DNA. TRBV21-1 is classified as a pseudogene. This CDR3 is built from 19 residues. This CDR3 is CASSGWDRGILAGRYEQYF. The DNA of the CDR3 is TGTGCCAGCAGCGGATGGGACAGGGGTATACTAGCGGGACGGTACGAGCAGTACTTC.

The chain links TRBV6-5 to TRBJ1-1, with TRBD1 as a possible D gene (5 bases). CDR1 MNHEY and CDR2 SVGAGI come from the germline V gene. The CDR3 sequence is 16 residues long. Between the trimmed V and J ends, which lost 2 bases and 4 bases, there was a span of 17 bases. The chain's CDR3 is CASSYIRGRGSTEAFF. For the CDR3, the DNA is TGTGCCAGCAGTTACATCCGGGGACGGGGGAGCACTGAAGCTTTCTTT.